One and the same sample provided the 18 T cell receptor beta chains below, sequenced in a study. Tregs were sorted as CD4+CD25+CD127-/low cells. A single record per CDR3 protein comes from TCRdb applying MiXCR to the 5' RACE reads. The profile shows fewer than 65,000 distinct CDR3 sequences, less than 25% of them singletons. The sample was tumor-infiltrating Tregs sorted from the breast tumor. These receptors originate from a female donor with breast cancer.

This clonotype was detected only a few times. The chain links TRBV5-1 to TRBJ1-2, with 7 bases lining up with TRBD1. The germline V gene encodes CDR1 SGHRS and CDR2 YFSETQ. After removal of 4 bases from V and 2 bases from J, the junction contained 11 bases not matched to a gene. The CDR3 runs 16 residues. CDR3 sequence reads: CASSLAAGQTNYGYTF. CDR3 nucleotide sequence: TGCGCCAGCAGCCTTGCAGCGGGACAGACGAACTATGGCTACACCTTC.

This clonotype was seen only a few times. The V and J genes are TRBV20-1 and TRBJ2-7; 11 nucleotides match TRBD2. CDR3 length: 13 amino acids. Trimming at V came to 4 bases and at J to 2 bases, leaving 1 base not matched to a gene. CDR1 and CDR2 from the germline V gene are DFQATT and SNEGSKA (reference sequence). The CDR3 sequence: CSATLAGAYEQYF. The CDR3 DNA is TGCAGTGCTACACTAGCGGGGGCCTACGAGCAGTACTTC.

This clonotype turned up a few times. This chain joins TRBV3-1 and TRBJ2-5; the match to TRBD2 covers 9 bases. V shed 2 bases and J 4 bases; nucleotides not matched to a gene: 23. In germline, CDR1 is LGHDT, CDR2 YNNKEL (reference sequence). The CDR3 length is 21 residues. The CDR3 here is CASSQPPGSGAGGPIRETQYF. CDR3 bases: TGTGCCAGCAGCCAACCCCCGGGCAGCGGCGCGGGGGGGCCGATACGAGAGACCCAGTACTTC.

The chain recombines TRBV5-6 with TRBJ2-2; the D gene is possibly TRBD1 (6 bases). The germline gives CDR1 SGHDT, CDR2 YYEEEE. The CDR3 length is 15 residues. V lost 4 bases and J 5 bases, leaving 15 bases between the germline ends. The chain's CDR3 is CASSTRTARTGELFF. CDR3 DNA sequence: TGTGCCAGCAGCACCCGGACAGCGAGAACCGGGGAGCTGTTTTTT.

The V and J genes are TRBV15 and TRBJ2-5, with D perhaps given as TRBD1 or TRBD2 (5 bases each). Deletions cut 0 bases from V and 5 bases from J, with 10 bases between. Germline CDR1 LNHNV, CDR2 YYDKDF (reference sequence). The CDR3 is 14 residues long. Written as DNA, the CDR3 is TGTGCCACCAGCAGAGATCGGGGACCTGAGACCCAGTACTTC. Translated: CATSRDRGPETQYF.

This clonotype was recorded at least ten times. V gene TRBV6-2 or TRBV6-3 combines with J gene TRBJ1-6; weak D call: TRBD1 (6 bases). The V gene lost 2 bases and the J gene lost 8 bases, with 13 bases spanning the gap. CDR1 and CDR2 from the germline V gene are MNHEY and SVGEGT. This CDR3 region has 15 residues. This CDR3 reads CASSYGTRGDSPLHF. CDR3 DNA sequence: TGTGCCAGCAGTTACGGGACAAGAGGCGATTCACCCCTCCACTTT.

This clonotype was seen repeatedly, ten times or more. CDR3: CASSPRDSGPGELFF. DNA for the CDR3: TGCGCCAGCAGCCCCAGGGACAGCGGGCCCGGGGAGCTGTTTTTT. This chain uses TRBV5-1 with TRBJ2-2; the D gene is possibly TRBD1 (7 bases). Per the germline V gene, CDR1 is SGHRS and CDR2 is YFSETQ. The CDR3 loop spans 15 amino acids. Trimming took 4 bases from V and 6 from J, leaving 16 bases between them.

This chain joins TRBV30 and TRBJ2-2; 15 bases are a match to TRBD2. The length of the CDR3 is 17 residues. V was clipped by 3 bases and J by 6 bases; unmatched bases: 8. CDR1 and CDR2 from the germline V gene are GTSNPN and SVGIG (reference sequence). The CDR3 DNA reads as TGTGCCTGGAGCCCGGGACTAGCGGGAGGAAGAGCCGGGGAGCTGTTTTTT. This sequence encodes CAWSPGLAGGRAGELFF.

V and J are TRBV7-3 and TRBJ2-3, with 8 bases matching TRBD2. Germline V gene data show CDR1 as SGHTA and CDR2 as FQGTGA. This CDR3 is built from 17 residues. With V trimmed by 5 bases and J by 5 bases, 15 bases remained unmatched. The CDR3 sequence is CASSPTSSGSVIDTQYF. The CDR3, as DNA: TGTGCCAGCAGCCCGACGTCAAGCGGGAGTGTGATAGATACGCAGTATTTT.

As for this clonotype: This clone may be a read error of a much larger clone one base away. V gene TRBV27 combines with J gene TRBJ2-7; TRBD2 aligns across 9 bases. The CDR3 has 15 residues. V was pared by 5 bases and J by 5 bases, with 10 bases of the junction left unmatched. In germline, CDR1 is MNHEY, CDR2 SMNVEV (reference sequence). This chain's CDR3 is CASSQLGLAVNEQYF. CDR3 in DNA: TGTGCCAGCAGTCAACTGGGACTAGCCGTCAACGAGCAGTACTTC.

The table lists this clonotype with a few counts. One end of the junction fails to match germline, which may point to a read error. The rearrangement uses TRBV24-1 and TRBJ2-3; 10 bases map to TRBD2. This CDR3 region has 14 residues. The V gene's germline CDR1 is KGHDR and CDR2 SFDVKD. Here the CDR3 reads CATSDLSSSGSRNF. The CDR3 region has the DNA TGTGCCACCAGTGATCTATCATCTAGCGGGAGCCGGAATTTT.

This clonotype was detected many times. This chain joins TRBV5-5 and TRBJ2-5, with D possibly TRBD1 on 5 matching bases. This CDR3 region has 13 residues. CDR1 and CDR2 (germline): SGHKS, YYEKEE (reference sequence). V was clipped by 1 base and J by 2 bases, with 6 bases between them. CDR3 amino acids: CASSLRGQETQYF. The CDR3 DNA is TGTGCCAGCAGCTTGAGGGGTCAAGAGACCCAGTACTTC.

This clonotype was observed a handful of times. V gene TRBV5-1 combines with J gene TRBJ2-1, with D possibly TRBD1 on 6 matching bases. V shed 0 bases and J shed 7 bases, with 11 bases lying between them. The germline V gene encodes CDR1 SGHRS and CDR2 YFSETQ. CDR3 length: 14 residues. The DNA for the CDR3 is TGCGCCAGCAGCTTGGACAGGGCCGTGAATGAGCAGTTCTTC. Encoded protein: CASSLDRAVNEQFF.

This clonotype was seen at least ten times. J is TRBJ2-1 and V is TRBV5-1; 11 bases line up with TRBD1. Trimming cost V 4 bases and J 3 bases; bases outside gene matches: 3. The CDR3 length is 15 residues. Germline values: CDR1 SGHRS, CDR2 YFSETQ. The CDR3 region is CASSRTGGNYNEQFF. CDR3 coding DNA: TGCGCCAGCAGCCGGACAGGGGGCAACTACAATGAGCAGTTCTTC.

This clonotype was recorded at least ten times. The rearrangement uses TRBV7-9 and TRBJ1-1, with D unresolved. Deletions cut 2 bases from V and 2 bases from J, with 6 bases between. The CDR3 totals 13 residues. Germline CDR1 is SEHNR and CDR2 is FQNEAQ (reference sequence). In nucleotides, the CDR3 is TGTGCCAGCAGCTTAAGGAGCAACACTGAAGCTTTCTTT. This encodes CASSLRSNTEAFF.

The chain is built from TRBV5-1 and TRBJ2-1; D is tentatively TRBD1 or TRBD2 (5 bases each). Germline V gene sequence: CDR1 SGHRS, CDR2 YFSETQ. The V gene lost 5 bases and the J gene lost 8 bases, with 20 bases spanning the gap. The CDR3 length is 15 residues. CDR3 in amino acids: CASSTGTSLFDEQFF. Here the CDR3 DNA reads TGCGCCAGCAGTACCGGGACCTCCTTATTCGATGAGCAGTTCTTC.

The chain recombines TRBV5-1 with TRBJ2-1; no clear D. The CDR3 covers 13 residues. The ends were cut back, 2 bases at V and 4 bases at J, with 7 bases in the middle. Germline CDR1 SGHRS, CDR2 YFSETQ. The CDR3 nucleotides are TGCGCCAGCAGCTTCGCTAGGTACAATGAGCAGTTCTTC. Protein sequence: CASSFARYNEQFF.

This clonotype was seen a handful of times. This chain joins TRBV6-2 or TRBV6-3 and TRBJ2-7; D not certain. The V and J ends lost 5 bases and 1 base respectively, with 9 bases between them. The CDR3 is 13 amino acids. The V gene's germline CDR1 is MNHEY and CDR2 SVGEGT. In nucleotides, the CDR3 is TGTGCCAGCAGTCTGACTGTGTCCTACGAGCAGTACTTC. Its translation is CASSLTVSYEQYF.